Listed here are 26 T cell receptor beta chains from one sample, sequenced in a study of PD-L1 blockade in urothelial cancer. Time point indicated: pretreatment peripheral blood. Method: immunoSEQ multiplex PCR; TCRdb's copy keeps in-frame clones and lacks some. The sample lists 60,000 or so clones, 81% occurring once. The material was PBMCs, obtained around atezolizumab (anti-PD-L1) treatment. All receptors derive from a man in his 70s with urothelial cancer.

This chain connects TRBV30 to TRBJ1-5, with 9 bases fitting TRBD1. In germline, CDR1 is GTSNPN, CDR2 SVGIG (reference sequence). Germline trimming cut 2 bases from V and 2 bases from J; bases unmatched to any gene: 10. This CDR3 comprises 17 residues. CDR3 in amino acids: CAWSLGTGTKRNQPQHF. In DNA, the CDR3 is TGTGCCTGGAGTTTGGGGACAGGGACGAAGCGCAATCAGCCCCAGCATTTT.

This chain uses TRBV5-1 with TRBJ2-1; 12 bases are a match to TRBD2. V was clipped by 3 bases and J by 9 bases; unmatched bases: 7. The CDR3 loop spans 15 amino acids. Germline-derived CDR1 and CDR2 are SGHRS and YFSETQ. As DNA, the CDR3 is TGCGCCAGCAGCTCCGGACTAGCGGGAACCAGTGAGCAGTTCTTC. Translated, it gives CASSSGLAGTSEQFF.

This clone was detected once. DNA for the CDR3: TGCAGCGTTGGCGGTGACAGGATCGACGGGGAGCTGTTTTTT. The encoded protein is CSVGGDRIDGELFF. V gene TRBV29-1 combines with J gene TRBJ2-2, with TRBD1 as a possible D gene (6 bases). V dropped 4 bases and J dropped 7 bases, with 16 bases sitting between them. Germline-derived CDR1 and CDR2 are SQVTM and ANQGSEA. The CDR3 spans 14 residues.

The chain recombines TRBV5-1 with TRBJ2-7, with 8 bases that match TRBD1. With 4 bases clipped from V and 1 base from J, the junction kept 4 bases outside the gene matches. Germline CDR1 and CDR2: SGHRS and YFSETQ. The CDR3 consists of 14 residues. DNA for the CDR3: TGCGCCAGCAGCCACGGGACAGGTTCCTACGAGCAGTACTTC. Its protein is CASSHGTGSYEQYF.

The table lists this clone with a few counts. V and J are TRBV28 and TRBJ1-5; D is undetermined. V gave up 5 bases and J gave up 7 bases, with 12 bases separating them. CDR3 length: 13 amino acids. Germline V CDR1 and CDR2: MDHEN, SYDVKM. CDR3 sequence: CASSIQIRQPQHF. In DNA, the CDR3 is TGTGCCAGCAGTATACAGATCCGGCAGCCCCAGCATTTT.

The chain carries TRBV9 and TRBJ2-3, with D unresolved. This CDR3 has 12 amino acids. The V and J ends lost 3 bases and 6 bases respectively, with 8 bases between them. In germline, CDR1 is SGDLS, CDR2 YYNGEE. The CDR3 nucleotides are TGTGCCAGCAGCGGATTTACTGATACGCAGTATTTT. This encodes CASSGFTDTQYF.

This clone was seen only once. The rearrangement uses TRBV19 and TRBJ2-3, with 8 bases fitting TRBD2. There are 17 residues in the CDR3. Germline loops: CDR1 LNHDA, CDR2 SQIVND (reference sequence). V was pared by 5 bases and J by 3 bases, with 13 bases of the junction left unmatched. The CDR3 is CASSVVSERELTDTQYF. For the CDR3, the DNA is TGTGCCAGTAGTGTAGTCTCCGAGCGGGAGTTAACAGATACGCAGTATTTT.

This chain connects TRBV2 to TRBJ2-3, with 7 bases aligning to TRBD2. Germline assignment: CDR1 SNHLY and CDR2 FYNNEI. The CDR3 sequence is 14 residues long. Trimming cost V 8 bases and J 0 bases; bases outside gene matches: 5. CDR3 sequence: CASRSGISTDTQYF. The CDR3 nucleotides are TGTGCCAGCCGGAGCGGGATAAGCACAGATACGCAGTATTTT.

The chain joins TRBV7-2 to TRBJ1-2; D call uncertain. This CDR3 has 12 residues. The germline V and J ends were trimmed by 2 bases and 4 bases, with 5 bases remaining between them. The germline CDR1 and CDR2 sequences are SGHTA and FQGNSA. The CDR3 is CASSLNSYGYTF. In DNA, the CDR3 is TGTGCCAGCAGCTTAAACAGCTATGGCTACACCTTC.

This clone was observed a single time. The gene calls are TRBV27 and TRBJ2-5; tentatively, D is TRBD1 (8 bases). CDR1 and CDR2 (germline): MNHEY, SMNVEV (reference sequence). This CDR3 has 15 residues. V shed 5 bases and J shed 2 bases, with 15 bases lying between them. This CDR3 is CASSQDRGGQETQYF. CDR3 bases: TGTGCCAGCAGTCAAGACAGGGGAGGGCAAGAGACCCAGTACTTC.

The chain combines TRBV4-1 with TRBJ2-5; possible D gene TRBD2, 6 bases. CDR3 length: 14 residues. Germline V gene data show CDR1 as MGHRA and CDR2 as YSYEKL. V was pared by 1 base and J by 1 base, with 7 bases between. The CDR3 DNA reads TGCGCCAGCAGCCAAGTTAGCGGCCAAGAGACCCAGTACTTC. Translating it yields CASSQVSGQETQYF.

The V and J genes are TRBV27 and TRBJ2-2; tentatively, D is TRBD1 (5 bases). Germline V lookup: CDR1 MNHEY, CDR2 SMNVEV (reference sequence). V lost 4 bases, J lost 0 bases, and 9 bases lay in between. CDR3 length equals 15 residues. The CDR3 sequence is CASSWQGSNTGELFF. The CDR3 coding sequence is TGTGCCAGCAGTTGGCAGGGATCGAACACCGGGGAGCTGTTTTTT.

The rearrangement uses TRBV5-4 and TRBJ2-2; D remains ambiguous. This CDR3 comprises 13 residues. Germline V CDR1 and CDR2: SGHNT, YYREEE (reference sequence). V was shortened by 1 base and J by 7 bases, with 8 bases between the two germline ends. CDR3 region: CASSLPGIGELFF. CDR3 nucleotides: TGTGCCAGCAGCTTGCCAGGAATCGGGGAGCTGTTTTTT.

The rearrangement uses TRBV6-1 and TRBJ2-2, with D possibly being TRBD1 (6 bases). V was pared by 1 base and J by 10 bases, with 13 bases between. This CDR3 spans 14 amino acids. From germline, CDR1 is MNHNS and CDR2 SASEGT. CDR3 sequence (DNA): TGTGCCAGCAGTGAAGTACAGGGTGAGGAGGAGCTGTTTTTT. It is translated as CASSEVQGEEELFF.

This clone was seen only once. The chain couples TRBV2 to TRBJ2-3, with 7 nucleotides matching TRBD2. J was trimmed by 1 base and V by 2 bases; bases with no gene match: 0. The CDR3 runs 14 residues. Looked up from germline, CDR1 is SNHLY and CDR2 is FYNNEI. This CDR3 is CASSETSGTDTQYF. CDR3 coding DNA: TGTGCCAGCAGTGAAACTAGCGGCACAGATACGCAGTATTTT.

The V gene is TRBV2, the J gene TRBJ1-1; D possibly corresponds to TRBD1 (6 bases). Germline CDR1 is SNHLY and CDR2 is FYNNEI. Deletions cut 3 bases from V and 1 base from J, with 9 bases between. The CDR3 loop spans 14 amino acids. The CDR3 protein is CASSEMDRNTEAFF. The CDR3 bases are TGTGCCAGCAGTGAGATGGACAGGAACACTGAAGCTTTCTTT.

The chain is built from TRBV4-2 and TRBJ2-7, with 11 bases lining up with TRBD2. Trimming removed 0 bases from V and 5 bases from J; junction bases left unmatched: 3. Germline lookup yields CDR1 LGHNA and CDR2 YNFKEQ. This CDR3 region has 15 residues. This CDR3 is CASSQDGTSGNEQYF. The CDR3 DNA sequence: TGTGCCAGCAGCCAAGACGGGACTAGCGGTAACGAGCAGTACTTC.

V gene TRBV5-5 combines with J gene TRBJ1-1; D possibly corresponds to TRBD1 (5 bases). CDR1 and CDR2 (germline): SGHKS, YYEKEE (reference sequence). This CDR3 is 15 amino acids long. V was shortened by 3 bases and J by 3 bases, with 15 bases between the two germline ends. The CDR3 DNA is TGTGCCAGCAGCTGGGGGGACGCTAGGGACACTGAAGCTTTCTTT. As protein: CASSWGDARDTEAFF.

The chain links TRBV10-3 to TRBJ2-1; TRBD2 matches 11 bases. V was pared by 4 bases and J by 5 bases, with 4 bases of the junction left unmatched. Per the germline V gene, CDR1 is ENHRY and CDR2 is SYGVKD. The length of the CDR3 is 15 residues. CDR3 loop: CAISAGTSGNNEQFF. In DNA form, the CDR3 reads TGTGCCATCAGTGCCGGGACTAGCGGCAACAATGAGCAGTTCTTC.

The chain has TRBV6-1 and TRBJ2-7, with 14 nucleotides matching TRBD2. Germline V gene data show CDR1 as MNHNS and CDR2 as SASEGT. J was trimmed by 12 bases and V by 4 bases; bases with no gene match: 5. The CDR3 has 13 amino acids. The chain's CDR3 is CASSGTSGRSLYF. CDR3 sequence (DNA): TGTGCCAGCAGTGGGACTAGCGGGAGGAGTCTGTACTTC.

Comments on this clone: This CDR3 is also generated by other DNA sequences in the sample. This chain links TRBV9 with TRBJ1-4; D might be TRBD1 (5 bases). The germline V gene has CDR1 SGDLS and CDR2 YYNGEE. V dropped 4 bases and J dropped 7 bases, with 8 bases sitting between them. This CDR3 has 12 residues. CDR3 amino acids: CASSRGGEKLFF. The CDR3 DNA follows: TGTGCCAGCAGCCGGGGGGGTGAAAAACTGTTTTTT.

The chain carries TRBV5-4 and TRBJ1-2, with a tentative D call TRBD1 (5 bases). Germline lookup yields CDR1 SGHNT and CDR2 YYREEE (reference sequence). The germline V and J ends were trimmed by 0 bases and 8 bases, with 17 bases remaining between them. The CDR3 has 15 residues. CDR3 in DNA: TGTGCCAGCAGCTTGGTCGGGTCGGGGGTAGAGGGCTACACCTTC. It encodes CASSLVGSGVEGYTF.

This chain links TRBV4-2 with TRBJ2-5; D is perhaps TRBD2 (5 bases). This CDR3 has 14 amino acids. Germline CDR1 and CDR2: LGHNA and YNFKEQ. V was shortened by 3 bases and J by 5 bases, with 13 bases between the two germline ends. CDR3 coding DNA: TGTGCCAGCAGCCATGGTCCCGGGGAGGAGACCCAGTACTTC. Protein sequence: CASSHGPGEETQYF.

This CDR3 reads CASSSDRGPNQPQHF. CDR3 coding DNA: TGTGCCAGCAGTTCCGACAGGGGTCCCAATCAGCCCCAGCATTTT. This chain links TRBV6-5 with TRBJ1-5, with 8 nucleotides matching TRBD1. The CDR3 loop spans 15 amino acids. With 4 bases clipped from V and 3 bases from J, the junction kept 5 bases outside the gene matches. Germline values: CDR1 MNHEY, CDR2 SVGAGI.

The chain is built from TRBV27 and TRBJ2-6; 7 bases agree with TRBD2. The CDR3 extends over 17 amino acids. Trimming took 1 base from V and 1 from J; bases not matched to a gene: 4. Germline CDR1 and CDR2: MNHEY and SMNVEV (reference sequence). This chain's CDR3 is CASSLYGGRSGANVLTF. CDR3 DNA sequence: TGTGCCAGCAGTTTATACGGGGGGAGGTCTGGGGCCAACGTCCTGACTTTC.

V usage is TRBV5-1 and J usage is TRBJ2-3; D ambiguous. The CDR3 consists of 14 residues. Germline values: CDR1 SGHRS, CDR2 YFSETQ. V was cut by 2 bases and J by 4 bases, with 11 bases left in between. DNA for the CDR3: TGCGCCAGCAGCTTAACGAGAATGGCAGATACGCAGTATTTT. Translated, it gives CASSLTRMADTQYF.